This T cell receptor (beta chain) was observed in a study of CD4 T cells in relation to SARS-CoV-2 and coronaviruses. Across the study: PBMCs were cultured with antigen for nine to eleven days before TCR beta sequencing. Study-level points and caveats: About 65% of donors had memory CD4+ clonotypes crossrecognizing SARS-CoV-2 and common cold coronavirus spike.

Comments on this clone: What it binds is unknown.

Assay: immunoSEQ multiplex PCR; the TCRdb copy retains only in-frame clones and omits some. The sample records tens of thousands of clones, approximately 84% being singletons. The germline gives CDR1 MGHDK, CDR2 SYGVNS. Germline trimming cut 4 bases from V and 4 bases from J; bases unmatched to any gene: 15. This CDR3 is 18 amino acids long. Source material: naive CD4+ T cells from PBMCs, cultured in vitro. Subset in this sample: naive CD4+ T cells isolated by negative enrichment. The clonotype originates from an adult with COVID-19. The chain uses TRBV25-1 and TRBJ2-1, with 8 positions matching TRBD1. The CDR3 is CASSGQDRVTSRYNEQFF. The CDR3 DNA sequence: TGTGCCAGCAGTGGCCAGGACAGGGTTACTAGCCGATACAATGAGCAGTTCTTC.